This T cell receptor (beta chain) stems from a study of control samples from healthy donors and cancer patients. Profiling relied on immunoSEQ multiplex PCR, and the TCRdb table lists in-frame clones only, not all of them. The data hold 75,000 to 100,000 clones, with about four fifths observed a single time. Deletions cut 6 bases from V and 0 bases from J, with 8 bases between. The CDR3 covers 13 residues. Germline values: CDR1 SEHNR, CDR2 FQNEAQ (reference sequence). The chain recombines TRBV7-9 with TRBJ1-1, with a weak D call TRBD1 (5 bases). This TCR came from a man in his sixties in good health. The sample consisted of blood. CDR3 nucleotide sequence: TGTGCCAGCAGACCAGGGATGAACACTGAAGCTTTCTTT. It specifies CASRPGMNTEAFF.